This T cell receptor beta chain stems from a study of cytomegalovirus exposure and HLA in healthy donors. The PCR employed 60 Vbeta primers together with 13 Jbeta primers. Data came from immunoSEQ multiplex PCR; TCRdb stores just in-frame clones and leaves some out. The table for this sample gives 150,000 to 200,000 clones. A remark on this clone: Its target is unknown.

Study-wide results and limits: A previous analysis found most TCR beta V segments productive roughly 87% or roughly 30% of the time.

Trimming removed 8 bases at V and 1 base at J, with 11 bases between. The germline V gene has CDR1 SEHNR and CDR2 FQNEAQ (reference sequence). The CDR3 runs 14 residues. The gene calls are TRBV7-9 and TRBJ2-2; D perhaps matches TRBD2 (6 bases). The sample comprised PBMCs. The receptor's source is a woman aged 18-29 years in good health and CMV-seropositive. The CDR3 here is CASSRDWNTGELFF. The CDR3 region has the DNA TGTGCCAGCTCTCGGGACTGGAACACCGGGGAGCTGTTTTTT.